One sample yielded the 20 T cell receptor beta chains listed below, sequenced in a study of T cell repertoires in cytomegalovirus infection (dated by TCRdb to between 2019 and 2020). Reads for this sample came from an Illumina HiSeq 1500. Clones were called with MiXCR by TCRdb after fastp trimmed the public reads at Q25, and only in-frame beta chains were retained. Rows with one shared CDR3 protein collapse into an entry with the most common genes and DNA. This sample has about 98,000 distinct CDR3 sequences in its table, and 16% of those were observed once. The ten largest clonotypes hold 6.5% to 9.5% of the sample. Sequencing was performed on PBMCs. The receptors were gathered from a human donor in good health (CMV status not recorded). Some clones in this sample may be carry-over from other donors' samples.

This clonotype was picked up a small number of times. The chain is built from TRBV7-6 and TRBJ1-2; D is ambiguous. CDR1 is SGHVS and CDR2 is FNYEAQ in the germline V gene. The V and J ends lost 3 bases and 2 bases respectively, with 13 bases between them. This CDR3 region has 15 residues. The CDR3 sequence: CASSFPLGGNYGYTF. In nucleotides, the CDR3 is TGTGCCAGCAGCTTCCCCTTAGGAGGGAACTATGGCTACACCTTC.

The rearrangement uses TRBV2 and TRBJ1-4; 8 bases agree with TRBD1. Germline CDR1 SNHLY, CDR2 FYNNEI. V shed 6 bases, J shed 0 bases, and the junction held 6 bases outside the gene matches. This CDR3 is built from 16 residues. The CDR3 DNA reads as TGTGCCAGCAGCTACGACAGGGGCTCAACTAATGAAAAACTGTTTTTT. It specifies CASSYDRGSTNEKLFF.

This clonotype came up a few times. This chain connects TRBV2 to TRBJ2-1; D uncertain. V lost 4 bases to trimming and J lost 8 bases, with 15 bases between them. The germline V gene encodes CDR1 SNHLY and CDR2 FYNNEI. The CDR3 has 14 amino acids. CDR3 DNA sequence: TGTGCCAGCAGTGGAAGAAGGCTCGCGGATGAGCAGTTCTTC. Encoded protein: CASSGRRLADEQFF. Drawing the rest from reference TRBV2 and TRBJ2-1, the complete variable domain is EPEVTQTPSHQVTQMGQEVILRCVPISNHLYFYWYRQILGQKVEFLVSFYNNEISEKSEIFDDQFSVERPDGSNFTLKIRSTKLEDSAMYFCASSGRRLADEQFFGPGTRLTVL.

The sample holds many counts of this clonotype. V gene TRBV20-1 combines with J gene TRBJ2-1; no firm D call. In germline, CDR1 is DFQATT, CDR2 SNEGSKA (reference sequence). Trimming took 6 bases from V and 5 from J, leaving 5 bases between them. CDR3 length equals 10 residues. The chain's CDR3 is CSAYDNEQFF. The CDR3 DNA reads as TGCAGTGCATACGACAATGAGCAGTTCTTC.

The rearrangement uses TRBV5-4 and TRBJ2-1; 9 bases are a match to TRBD2. Germline V CDR1 and CDR2: SGHNT, YYREEE (reference sequence). With 5 bases clipped from V and 4 bases from J, the junction kept 7 bases outside the gene matches. The CDR3 contains 15 residues. Written as DNA, the CDR3 is TGTGCCAGCAGATCCGGGACTAGCAGATACAATGAGCAGTTCTTC. It codes for CASRSGTSRYNEQFF. The full variable domain, its missing parts supplied by reference TRBV5-4 and TRBJ2-1, is ETGVTQSPTHLIKTRGQQVTLRCSSQSGHNTVSWYQQALGQGPQFIFQYYREEENGRGNFPPRFSGLQFPNYSSELNVNALELDDSALYLCASRSGTSRYNEQFFGPGTRLTVL.

This clonotype was seen only a few times. The rearrangement uses TRBV7-2 and TRBJ2-7, with D possibly being TRBD2 (7 bases). The germline V and J ends were trimmed by 7 bases and 3 bases, with 10 bases remaining between them. The V gene's germline CDR1 is SGHTA and CDR2 FQGNSA. This CDR3 spans 12 amino acids. The CDR3 spells CASKGGGYEQYF. The CDR3 DNA sequence: TGTGCCAGCAAGGGGGGGGGCTACGAGCAGTACTTC. Based on the CDR3 plus reference TRBV7-2 and TRBJ2-7, the full variable domain is GAGVSQSPSNKVTEKGKDVELRCDPISGHTALYWYRQSLGQGLEFLIYFQGNSAPDKSGLPSDRFSAERTGGSVSTLTIQRTQQEDSAVYLCASKGGGYEQYFGPGTRLTVT.

About this clonotype: The junction and the germline gene differ at one end; a read error may be behind it. The chain is built from TRBV5-4 and TRBJ2-2; TRBD2 agrees at 10 bases. CDR3 length equals 16 residues. Germline CDR1 is SGHNT and CDR2 is YYREEE (reference sequence). The CDR3 is CASSRTSGANTRELFF. The CDR3, as DNA: TGTGCCAGCAGCCGGACTAGCGGAGCGAACACCAGGGAGCTGTTTTTT.

This clonotype was counted ten times or more. The V call is TRBV7-2, the J call TRBJ1-3; D gene unclear. CDR3 length: 17 residues. The germline V gene encodes CDR1 SGHTA and CDR2 FQGNSA. Trimming stripped 3 bases from V and 0 bases from J, with 15 bases between. This chain's CDR3 is CASSLSNPRFSGNTIYF. The CDR3 nucleotides read TGTGCCAGCAGCTTGTCCAACCCGCGGTTCTCTGGAAACACCATATATTTT.

This clonotype is judged large. The rearrangement joins TRBV7-9 to TRBJ2-5; the D gene is possibly TRBD1 (6 bases). The CDR3 consists of 13 residues. Trimming removed 5 bases from V and 7 bases from J, with 14 bases in between. The germline V gene encodes CDR1 SEHNR and CDR2 FQNEAQ (reference sequence). Here the CDR3 DNA reads TGTGCCAGCAGCGTACAGGGCGATGTGACCCAGTACTTC. Protein sequence: CASSVQGDVTQYF.

This clonotype was seen ten or more times. The rearrangement joins TRBV7-2 to TRBJ1-1, with D unclear. CDR3 length: 12 residues. The V end was cut by 4 bases, the J end by 8 bases, with 11 bases between. Per germline, CDR1 SGHTA and CDR2 FQGNSA. CDR3: CASSSNSQEAFF. The CDR3 region has the DNA TGTGCCAGCAGCTCTAATAGCCAGGAAGCTTTCTTT. The variable domain in full, completed from reference TRBV7-2 and TRBJ1-1, reads GAGVSQSPSNKVTEKGKDVELRCDPISGHTALYWYRQSLGQGLEFLIYFQGNSAPDKSGLPSDRFSAERTGGSVSTLTIQRTQQEDSAVYLCASSSNSQEAFFGQGTRLTVV.

The chain uses TRBV20-1 and TRBJ2-3; 9 positions match TRBD2. The CDR3 has 15 residues. V was pared by 6 bases and J by 2 bases, with 9 bases of the junction left unmatched. Germline CDR1 reads DFQATT; CDR2 reads SNEGSKA (reference sequence). CDR3 coding DNA: TGCAGTGCCCAAGGGTCTAGCGGGGTCACAGATACGCAGTATTTT. Translated: CSAQGSSGVTDTQYF.

This clonotype has just a few counts. The J gene is TRBJ2-1, the V gene TRBV28; D not resolved. The length of the CDR3 is 12 residues. The V end was cut by 5 bases, the J end by 4 bases, with 6 bases between. From germline, CDR1 is MDHEN and CDR2 SYDVKM. The CDR3 sequence is CASSVIYNEQFF. Here the CDR3 DNA reads TGTGCCAGCAGTGTGATTTACAATGAGCAGTTCTTC.

This clonotype appeared many times. A much bigger clone sits one base away, suggesting this may be a read error. This sequence joins TRBV7-2 and TRBJ1-1; D unclear. The CDR3 consists of 13 residues. Looked up from germline, CDR1 is SGHTA and CDR2 is FQGNSA. Trimming took 2 bases from V and 0 from J, leaving 4 bases between them. The DNA for the CDR3 is TGTGCCAGCAGCTTACAGGTGAACACTGAAGCTTTCTTT. This gives the protein CASSLQVNTEAFF. Together with reference TRBV7-2 and TRBJ1-1, the CDR3 gives the full variable domain: GAGVSQSPSNKVTEKGKDVELRCDPISGHTALYWYRQSLGQGLEFLIYFQGNSAPDKSGLPSDRFSAERTGGSVSTLTIQRTQQEDSAVYLCASSLQVNTEAFFGQGTRLTVV.

The chain is built from TRBV4-1 and TRBJ2-1; D unresolved. This CDR3 region has 11 residues. The germline V and J ends were trimmed by 2 bases and 5 bases, with 1 base remaining between them. CDR1 MGHRA and CDR2 YSYEKL come from the germline V gene. CDR3 sequence reads: CASSQNNEQFF. CDR3 coding DNA: TGCGCCAGCAGCCAAAACAATGAGCAGTTCTTC.

This clonotype has at least ten counts. The chain is built from TRBV7-2 and TRBJ2-4, with 9 positions matching TRBD1. This CDR3 is 12 amino acids long. With 5 bases clipped from V and 14 bases from J, the junction kept 7 bases outside the gene matches. Per germline, CDR1 SGHTA and CDR2 FQGNSA. The CDR3 DNA reads as TGTGCCAGCAGCCTGGGACAGGGCCTCAAGTACTTC. Amino acid sequence: CASSLGQGLKYF.

The table lists this clonotype with many counts. The V gene is TRBV7-9, the J gene TRBJ1-2; maybe TRBD1 (5 bases). The CDR3 is made up of 14 amino acids. Germline CDR1 and CDR2: SEHNR and FQNEAQ (reference sequence). V gave up 5 bases and J gave up 1 base, with 11 bases separating them. The CDR3 spells CASSTGDSNYGYTF. The CDR3, as DNA: TGTGCCAGCAGCACCGGCGACAGTAACTATGGCTACACCTTC.

The chain links TRBV3-1 to TRBJ1-2, with D unclear. V was shortened by 1 base and J by 6 bases, with 12 bases between the two germline ends. The CDR3 length is 14 residues. CDR1 and CDR2 (germline): LGHDT, YNNKEL (reference sequence). The CDR3 protein is CASSQGEGYHGYTF. For the CDR3, the DNA is TGTGCCAGCAGCCAAGGAGAAGGGTACCATGGCTACACCTTC.

V is TRBV6-1 and J is TRBJ2-3, with D perhaps matching TRBD1 or TRBD2 (5 bases each). CDR3 length equals 17 residues. V lost 7 bases to trimming and J lost 3 bases, with 23 bases between them. The germline V gene has CDR1 MNHNS and CDR2 SASEGT. CDR3 sequence (DNA): TGTGCCAGCACCGGGGAAAAGGGGTTAGGAGGAACAGATACGCAGTATTTT. It codes for CASTGEKGLGGTDTQYF.

This clonotype has just a few counts. The V gene is TRBV6-6, the J gene TRBJ1-5; TRBD1 is a possible D gene (6 bases). V was pared by 2 bases and J by 3 bases, with 11 bases between. The CDR3 contains 15 residues. Per the germline V gene, CDR1 is MNHNY and CDR2 is SVGAGI (reference sequence). CDR3 in amino acids: CASSYGGAFNQPQHF. The CDR3 DNA reads TGTGCCAGCAGTTACGGGGGGGCGTTCAATCAGCCCCAGCATTTT.

In this sample, this clonotype turned up many times. This chain connects TRBV7-2 to TRBJ1-2; possibly TRBD1 for D (5 bases). Germline CDR1 SGHTA, CDR2 FQGNSA. The CDR3 runs 12 residues. The V end was cut by 4 bases, the J end by 6 bases, with 9 bases between. The CDR3 is CASSSQGDGYTF. In DNA form, the CDR3 reads TGTGCCAGCAGCTCCCAGGGTGATGGCTACACCTTC.